This TCR beta chain derives from a study of T cell repertoires in cytomegalovirus infection. In the study overall: HLA-B-restricted CMV epitopes that are well studied were used alongside recently identified HLA-C-restricted ones. Evidence of both CMV infection and a matching HLA type came from public TCR beta signatures.

The V gene's germline CDR1 is LNHNV and CDR2 YYDKDF (reference sequence). V shed 3 bases and J shed 0 bases, with 13 bases lying between them. The CDR3 contains 16 residues. TCRdb re-called the reads through MiXCR, storing one row per CDR3 protein. The sample lists fewer than 850,000 distinct CDR3 sequences, 29% occurring once. With respect to this clonotype: Its antigen is not identified.

Findings and caveats of the study: CMV-specific TCR beta clonotypes restricted by HLA-C were the ones dominating the ex vivo response.

Here the sequenced sample was cultured CD8+ T cells from PBMCs, taken from culture after CMV antigen stimulation. The receptor comes from a human donor in good health (CMV status not recorded). Some clones in this sample may be carry-over from other donors' samples. V and J are TRBV15 and TRBJ2-3; the D is unclear. As DNA, the CDR3 is TGTGCCACCAGCAGTCTGGACCGGTTAAGCACAGATACGCAGTATTTT. This encodes CATSSLDRLSTDTQYF.